The clone carrying this T cell receptor beta chain counts as medium-sized by frequency. Its specificity is not known. This entry belongs to a study of T cell clusters in autoimmune cytopenias. Multiplex touch-down PCR amplified TRB using TRB-A and TRB-B pools in one tube. TCRdb reprocessed the multiplex PCR reads, keeping one entry per CDR3 protein, no DNA. The sample holds some 2,000 distinct CDR3 sequences. Some 39,000 genome equivalents of blood DNA were amplified for TRB. The CDR3 runs 13 residues. CDR1 is MNHEY and CDR2 is SMNVEV in the germline V gene (reference sequence). Broader study findings: Healthy donors had approximately 3.3-fold more exclusive TRB clusters than active autoimmune hepatitis patients. Clustering suggested that physiological T cell clusters were missing in primary autoimmune cytopenia patients. TRB repertoire shifts in secondary cytopenia and chronic lymphocytic leukemia mostly reflected lymphoma, not autoimmunity.

The V gene is TRBV27, the J gene TRBJ1-5. The specimen was peripheral blood. The origin of this receptor is a human donor with an autoimmune cytopenia or autoimmune hepatitis (not recorded which). CDR3: CASSVASNQPQHF.